The 29 T cell receptor beta chains presented below share a single source sample, sequenced in a study of technical replicates of blood from several donors listed by TCRdb under 2017. Library preparation was by the immunoSEQ multiplex PCR assay. Entries here come from immuneACCESS through TCRdb and include only in-frame sequences with V and J called. Some clones fail to appear in such tables; in the studies checked, an unresolved V gene covers under half of the shortfall, and the cause of the remainder is unknown. A total of some 15,000 clones appear in this sample, 70% to 90% of them only once. Together, the top ten hold roughly 12% of the sample. The source material was PBMCs. The source of these receptors is a human donor in good health.

This clone was seen just once. The V and J genes are TRBV2 and TRBJ1-1; no clear D gene. The CDR3 extends over 14 amino acids. Trimming pared 4 bases from V and 3 bases from J, leaving 12 bases between. CDR1 and CDR2 from the germline V gene are SNHLY and FYNNEI. This chain's CDR3 is CASSVVEGYTEAFF. The DNA for the CDR3 is TGTGCCAGCAGTGTAGTGGAGGGCTACACTGAAGCTTTCTTT.

This sequence joins TRBV30 and TRBJ2-7, with D maybe TRBD1 (6 bases). The ends were cut back, 2 bases at V and 3 bases at J, with 11 bases in the middle. Germline lookup yields CDR1 GTSNPN and CDR2 SVGIG (reference sequence). The CDR3 consists of 13 residues. The DNA of the CDR3 is TGTGCCTGGAGTTTAAAACAGGGCTACGAGCAGTACTTC. This translates into CAWSLKQGYEQYF. The full variable domain, completed using reference TRBV30 and TRBJ2-7, is SQTIHQWPATLVQPVGSPLSLECTVEGTSNPNLYWYRQAAGRGLQLLFYSVGIGQISSEVPQNLSASRPQDRQFILSSKKLLLSDSGFYLCAWSLKQGYEQYFGPGTRLTVT.

V usage is TRBV2 and J usage is TRBJ2-1; D is possibly TRBD2 (6 bases). Trimming removed 5 bases from V and 5 bases from J, with 10 bases in between. The CDR3 loop spans 13 amino acids. Germline CDR1 SNHLY, CDR2 FYNNEI. CDR3 coding DNA: TGTGCCAGCAGTTTTAGCGGAGACAATGAGCAGTTCTTC. This gives the protein CASSFSGDNEQFF.

The rearrangement joins TRBV7-9 to TRBJ2-7; tentatively, D is TRBD1 (5 bases). The CDR3 has 14 amino acids. Germline V gene lookup returns CDR1 SEHNR and CDR2 FQNEAQ (reference sequence). The ends were cut back, 3 bases at V and 4 bases at J, with 13 bases in the middle. DNA of the CDR3: TGTGCCAGCAGCTTTGGGGCAGGTGGATACGAGCAGTACTTC. This codes for CASSFGAGGYEQYF. Full variable domain (rest looked up from reference TRBV7-9 and TRBJ2-7): DTGVSQNPRHKITKRGQNVTFRCDPISEHNRLYWYRQTLGQGPEFLTYFQNEAQLEKSRLLSDRFSAERPKGSFSTLEIQRTEQGDSAMYLCASSFGAGGYEQYFGPGTRLTVT.

This clone was observed a single time. DNA for the CDR3: TGCAGCGTTGACGGGATCTCCGGGGAGCTGTTTTTT. Translation gives CSVDGISGELFF. The chain has TRBV29-1 and TRBJ2-2, with D maybe TRBD2 (5 bases). Germline CDR1 SQVTM, CDR2 ANQGSEA. The length of the CDR3 is 12 residues. The V end lost 3 bases, the J end lost 6 bases, and 8 bases lay between the germline ends.

The rearrangement joins TRBV28 to TRBJ1-1; possibly TRBD1 for D (6 bases). CDR1 MDHEN and CDR2 SYDVKM come from the germline V gene. The CDR3 length is 16 residues. Deletions cut 6 bases from V and 4 bases from J, with 21 bases between. Written as DNA, the CDR3 is TGTGCCAGCAGCACGTCCGTTACAGGGAAGACCACTGAAGCTTTCTTT. This encodes CASSTSVTGKTTEAFF.

The chain uses TRBV7-8 and TRBJ1-3; D perhaps matches TRBD1 (6 bases). The germline CDR1 and CDR2 sequences are SGHVS and FQNEAQ. Trimming pared 5 bases from V and 4 bases from J, leaving 18 bases between. This CDR3 has 16 residues. The CDR3 DNA follows: TGTGCCAGCAGCCATCCATTAGCAGGGGACGGAAACACCATATATTTT. Its protein is CASSHPLAGDGNTIYF.

The DNA of the CDR3 is TGTGCCTGGAATTCCGGGACTAGCGGCACAGATACGCAGTATTTT. This codes for CAWNSGTSGTDTQYF. This sequence joins TRBV30 and TRBJ2-3; 10 bases line up with TRBD2. This CDR3 is built from 15 residues. Per the germline V gene, CDR1 is GTSNPN and CDR2 is SVGIG (reference sequence). Trimming took 4 bases from V and 1 from J; bases not matched to a gene: 5.

The chain employs TRBV6-1 and TRBJ1-5; maybe TRBD1 (6 bases). The V gene lost 1 base and the J gene lost 5 bases, with 18 bases spanning the gap. The CDR3 contains 17 residues. Per the germline V gene, CDR1 is MNHNS and CDR2 is SASEGT. The CDR3 sequence: CASSEEGGAGWYQPQHF. The CDR3 DNA sequence: TGTGCCAGCAGTGAAGAGGGGGGAGCGGGGTGGTATCAGCCCCAGCATTTT.

The chain uses TRBV19 and TRBJ1-1, with TRBD1 matching 7 bases. The CDR3 has 15 residues. The V gene's germline CDR1 is LNHDA and CDR2 SQIVND (reference sequence). Trimming took 1 base from V and 4 from J; bases not matched to a gene: 6. DNA for the CDR3: TGTGCCAGTAGTATAGTTGGGACAGCCCCCACTGAAGCTTTCTTT. It encodes CASSIVGTAPTEAFF.

The chain employs TRBV4-1 and TRBJ2-2; 12 positions agree with TRBD2. The trim removed 0 bases at V and 3 bases at J, leaving 8 bases unmatched. Per germline, CDR1 MGHRA and CDR2 YSYEKL. CDR3 length: 19 amino acids. The CDR3 DNA sequence: TGCGCCAGCAGCCAAGATCCGGGACTAGCGGGCGTGGACACCGGGGAGCTGTTTTTT. It codes for CASSQDPGLAGVDTGELFF.

The chain recombines TRBV11-2 with TRBJ2-2; 11 nucleotides align to TRBD2. Germline loops: CDR1 SGHAT, CDR2 FQNNGV. CDR3 length equals 16 residues. The ends lost 1 base at V and 5 bases at J; junction bases unmatched: 3. For the CDR3, the DNA is TGTGCCAGCAGCTTAGTACTAGCGGGAGATACCGGGGAGCTGTTTTTT. It specifies CASSLVLAGDTGELFF. The full variable domain, completed using reference TRBV11-2 and TRBJ2-2, is EAGVAQSPRYKIIEKRQSVAFWCNPISGHATLYWYQQILGQGPKLLIQFQNNGVVDDSQLPKDRFSAERLKGVDSTLKIQPAKLEDSAVYLCASSLVLAGDTGELFFGEGSRLTVL.

This chain connects TRBV18 to TRBJ1-1, with 7 bases matching TRBD1. Losses at the gene ends were 0 bases for V and 4 bases for J; bases not matched to a gene: 8. Looked up from germline, CDR1 is KGHSH and CDR2 is LQKENI. The CDR3 consists of 16 residues. The CDR3 coding sequence is TGTGCCAGCTCACCACCCCTCGGCAGGGGGATCACTGAAGCTTTCTTT. It translates to CASSPPLGRGITEAFF.

Only one count was recorded for this clone. The chain combines TRBV2 with TRBJ2-1, with 8 bases aligning to TRBD1. After removal of 6 bases from V and 10 bases from J, the junction contained 11 bases not matched to a gene. This CDR3 is 14 amino acids long. Looked up from germline, CDR1 is SNHLY and CDR2 is FYNNEI. CDR3 nucleotides: TGTGCCAGCAGACCGGGACAGGCCTCCGGCGAGCAGTTCTTC. Translation gives CASRPGQASGEQFF.

The chain combines TRBV28 with TRBJ2-3, with D possibly being TRBD2 (5 bases). CDR1 is MDHEN and CDR2 is SYDVKM in the germline V gene. V lost 8 bases and J lost 6, with 18 bases in between. This CDR3 is 14 amino acids long. CDR3 in amino acids: CASVERPSTDTQYF. Written as DNA, the CDR3 is TGTGCCAGCGTTGAGCGGCCCTCTACGGATACGCAGTATTTT.

The chain combines TRBV5-1 with TRBJ2-3; 8 nucleotides align to TRBD1. Germline loops: CDR1 SGHRS, CDR2 YFSETQ. This CDR3 is 15 amino acids long. J was trimmed by 3 bases and V by 0 bases; bases with no gene match: 3. DNA for the CDR3: TGCGCCAGCAGCTTGGGGGACAGGATAACAGATACGCAGTATTTT. It yields the protein CASSLGDRITDTQYF.

J is TRBJ1-5 and V is TRBV27; 7 bases are a match to TRBD1. In germline, CDR1 is MNHEY, CDR2 SMNVEV (reference sequence). The J segment lost 2 bases and the V segment lost 5 bases, leaving 3 bases of the junction unmatched. This CDR3 has 14 residues. The CDR3 here is CASSDQGGNQPQHF. CDR3 DNA sequence: TGTGCCAGCAGTGATCAGGGGGGCAATCAGCCCCAGCATTTT.

The rearrangement uses TRBV9 and TRBJ2-1, with 7 bases that match TRBD2. Losses at the gene ends were 0 bases for V and 5 bases for J; bases not matched to a gene: 2. The germline gives CDR1 SGDLS, CDR2 YYNGEE. The CDR3 has 14 residues. In DNA, the CDR3 is TGTGCCAGCAGCGTAGTCGGGAGGCACAATGAGCAGTTCTTC. As protein: CASSVVGRHNEQFF.

This clone was seen once. The genes are TRBV29-1 and TRBJ2-5; 10 nucleotides line up with TRBD2. J was trimmed by 2 bases and V by 8 bases; bases with no gene match: 8. Germline assignment: CDR1 SQVTM and CDR2 ANQGSEA. This CDR3 contains 14 residues. The CDR3 loop is CSSLGLAIQETQYF. CDR3 DNA: TGCAGCTCTCTGGGACTAGCGATACAAGAGACCCAGTACTTC.

The chain carries TRBV7-6 and TRBJ1-1; perhaps TRBD1 as D (5 bases). CDR3 length: 13 amino acids. The germline gives CDR1 SGHVS, CDR2 FNYEAQ. V dropped 5 bases and J dropped 7 bases, with 14 bases sitting between them. The CDR3 region is CASSDVRGHEAFF. CDR3 nucleotide sequence: TGTGCCAGCAGCGATGTAAGGGGCCATGAAGCTTTCTTT.

This chain connects TRBV30 to TRBJ2-7; 11 bases align to TRBD2. Looked up from germline, CDR1 is GTSNPN and CDR2 is SVGIG (reference sequence). Trimming removed 4 bases from V and 7 bases from J; junction bases left unmatched: 6. The CDR3 consists of 13 residues. CDR3 sequence: CAWNVAGGLEQYF. Written as DNA, the CDR3 is TGTGCCTGGAATGTAGCGGGAGGGCTGGAGCAGTACTTC. The whole variable domain, remainder taken from reference TRBV30 and TRBJ2-7, is SQTIHQWPATLVQPVGSPLSLECTVEGTSNPNLYWYRQAAGRGLQLLFYSVGIGQISSEVPQNLSASRPQDRQFILSSKKLLLSDSGFYLCAWNVAGGLEQYFGPGTRLTVT.

The rearrangement uses TRBV14 and TRBJ1-2; 10 bases align to TRBD1. Germline V gene data show CDR1 as SGHDN and CDR2 as FVKESK. J was trimmed by 4 bases and V by 4 bases; bases with no gene match: 0. The CDR3 has 13 residues. CDR3 DNA: TGTGCCAGCAGCCGGACAGGGGGCTATGGCTACACCTTC. This translates into CASSRTGGYGYTF. Filled out from reference TRBV14 and TRBJ1-2, the complete variable domain reads EAGVTQFPSHSVIEKGQTVTLRCDPISGHDNLYWYRRVMGKEIKFLLHFVKESKQDESGMPNNRFLAERTGGTYSTLKVQPAELEDSGVYFCASSRTGGYGYTFGSGTRLTVV.

This chain joins TRBV4-1 and TRBJ1-5; D perhaps matches TRBD1 (5 bases). V was shortened by 1 base and J by 0 bases, with 10 bases between the two germline ends. The germline V gene has CDR1 MGHRA and CDR2 YSYEKL. The CDR3 runs 16 residues. CDR3 loop: CASSQGRDYSNQPQHF. The CDR3, as DNA: TGCGCCAGCAGCCAAGGCAGGGACTATAGCAATCAGCCCCAGCATTTT.

This sequence joins TRBV25-1 and TRBJ2-7; TRBD2 aligns across 8 bases. This CDR3 is 15 amino acids long. After removal of 3 bases from V and 4 bases from J, the junction contained 8 bases not matched to a gene. From germline, CDR1 is MGHDK and CDR2 SYGVNS. CDR3 bases: TGTGCCAGCAGTGAGTCGAGCGGGGGCATATACGAGCAGTACTTC. This translates into CASSESSGGIYEQYF.

The chain recombines TRBV18 with TRBJ1-5, with a tentative D call TRBD1 (5 bases). Germline V CDR1 and CDR2: KGHSH, LQKENI. The CDR3 contains 13 residues. The V and J ends lost 4 bases and 2 bases respectively, with 6 bases between them. The CDR3 protein is CASSLQGNQPQHF. In nucleotides, the CDR3 is TGTGCCAGCTCACTACAGGGCAATCAGCCCCAGCATTTT.

The rearrangement links TRBV30 to TRBJ2-5; 7 nucleotides align to TRBD2. This CDR3 region has 12 residues. Germline CDR1 is GTSNPN and CDR2 is SVGIG (reference sequence). Trimming took 5 bases from V and 4 from J; bases not matched to a gene: 4. CDR3: CAWEAGRETQYF. The CDR3 DNA reads as TGTGCCTGGGAAGCGGGAAGAGAGACCCAGTACTTC.

The chain has TRBV27 and TRBJ2-1; maybe TRBD2 (5 bases). The V gene lost 1 base and the J gene lost 9 bases, with 10 bases spanning the gap. The germline V gene has CDR1 MNHEY and CDR2 SMNVEV (reference sequence). The length of the CDR3 is 13 residues. The CDR3 region is CASSLLGSSEQFF. DNA of the CDR3: TGTGCCAGCAGTTTATTGGGGAGCAGTGAGCAGTTCTTC.

The chain links TRBV5-8 to TRBJ1-4, with D uncertain. V was pared by 0 bases and J by 0 bases, with 9 bases between. Germline V gene data show CDR1 as SGHTS and CDR2 as YDEGEE. The CDR3 runs 16 residues. Here the CDR3 DNA reads TGTGCCAGCAGCTTGGCCAGAGGATCAACTAATGAAAAACTGTTTTTT. Residues: CASSLARGSTNEKLFF.

The chain links TRBV5-1 to TRBJ1-1; no reliable D call. Trimming cost V 0 bases and J 1 base, with 7 bases left between them. Germline V gives CDR1 SGHRS, CDR2 YFSETQ. The CDR3 loop spans 14 amino acids. The CDR3 DNA reads TGCGCCAGCAGCTTGGTGGGCCAGAACACTGAAGCTTTCTTT. The encoded protein is CASSLVGQNTEAFF.